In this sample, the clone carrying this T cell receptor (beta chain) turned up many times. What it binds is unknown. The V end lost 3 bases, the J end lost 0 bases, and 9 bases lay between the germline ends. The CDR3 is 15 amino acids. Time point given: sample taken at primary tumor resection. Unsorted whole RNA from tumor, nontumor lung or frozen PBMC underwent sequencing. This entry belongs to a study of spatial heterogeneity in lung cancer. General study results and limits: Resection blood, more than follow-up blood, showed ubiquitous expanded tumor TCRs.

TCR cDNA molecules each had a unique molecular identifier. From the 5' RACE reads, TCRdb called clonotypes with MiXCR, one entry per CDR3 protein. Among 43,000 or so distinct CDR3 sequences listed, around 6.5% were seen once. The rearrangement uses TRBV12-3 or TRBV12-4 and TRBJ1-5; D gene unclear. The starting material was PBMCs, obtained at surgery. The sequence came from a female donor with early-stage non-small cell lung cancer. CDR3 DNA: TGTGCCAGCAGTTTGCGCTCCTATAGCAATCAGCCCCAGCATTTT. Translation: CASSLRSYSNQPQHF.